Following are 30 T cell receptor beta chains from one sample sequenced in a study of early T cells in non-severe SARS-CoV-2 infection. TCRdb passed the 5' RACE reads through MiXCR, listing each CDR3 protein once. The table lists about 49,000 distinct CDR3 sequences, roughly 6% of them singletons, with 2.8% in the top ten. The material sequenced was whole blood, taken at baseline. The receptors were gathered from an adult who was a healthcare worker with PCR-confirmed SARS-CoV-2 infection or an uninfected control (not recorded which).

The DNA for the CDR3 is TGTGCCAGCAGCAGTAACCGCGATACGCAGTATTTT. Protein: CASSSNRDTQYF. The chain combines TRBV11-3 with TRBJ2-3; D call uncertain. Trimming shortened V by 5 bases and J by 6 bases, and 9 bases separated the two germline ends. The CDR3 is made up of 12 amino acids. The germline V gene has CDR1 SGHNT and CDR2 YENEEA.

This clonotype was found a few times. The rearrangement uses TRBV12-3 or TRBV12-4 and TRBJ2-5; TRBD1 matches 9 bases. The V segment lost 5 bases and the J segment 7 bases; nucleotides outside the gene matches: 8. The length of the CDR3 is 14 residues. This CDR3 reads CASSGQGRPATQYF. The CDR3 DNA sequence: TGTGCCAGCAGTGGACAGGGGCGCCCGGCGACCCAGTACTTC.

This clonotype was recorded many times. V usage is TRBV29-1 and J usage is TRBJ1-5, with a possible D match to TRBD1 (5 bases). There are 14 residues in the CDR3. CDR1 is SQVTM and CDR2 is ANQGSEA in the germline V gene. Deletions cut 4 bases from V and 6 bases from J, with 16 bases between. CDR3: CSVGEGPGGQPQHF. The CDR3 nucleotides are TGCAGCGTTGGAGAGGGGCCGGGAGGTCAGCCCCAGCATTTT.

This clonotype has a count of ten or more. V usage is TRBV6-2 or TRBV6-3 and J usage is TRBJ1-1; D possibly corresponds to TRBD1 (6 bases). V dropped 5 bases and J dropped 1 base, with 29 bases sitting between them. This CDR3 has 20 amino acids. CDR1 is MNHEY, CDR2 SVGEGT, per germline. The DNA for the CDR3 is TGTGCCAGCAGTAGGGGGGGCCGGGCCTCAAGAACGAGCAAGAACACTGAAGCTTTCTTT. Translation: CASSRGGRASRTSKNTEAFF.

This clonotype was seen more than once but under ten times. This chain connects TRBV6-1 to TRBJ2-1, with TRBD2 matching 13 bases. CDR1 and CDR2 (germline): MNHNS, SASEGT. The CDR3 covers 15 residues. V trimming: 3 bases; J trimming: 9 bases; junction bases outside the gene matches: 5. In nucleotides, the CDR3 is TGTGCCAGCAGTGAGGGGGGACTAGCGGGGAGTGAGCAGTTCTTC. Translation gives CASSEGGLAGSEQFF.

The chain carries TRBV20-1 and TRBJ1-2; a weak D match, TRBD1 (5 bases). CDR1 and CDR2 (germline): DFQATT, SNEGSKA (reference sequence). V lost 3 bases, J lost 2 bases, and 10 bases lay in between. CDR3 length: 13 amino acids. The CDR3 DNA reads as TGCAGTGCTAGCGGCGACAGAAACTATGGCTACACCTTC. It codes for CSASGDRNYGYTF.

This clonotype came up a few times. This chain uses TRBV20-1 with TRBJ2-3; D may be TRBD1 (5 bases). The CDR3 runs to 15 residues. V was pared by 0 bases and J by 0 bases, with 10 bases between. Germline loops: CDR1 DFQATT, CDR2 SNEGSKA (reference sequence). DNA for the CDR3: TGCAGTGCTAGAGATTGGAGACAGAGCACAGATACGCAGTATTTT. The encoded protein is CSARDWRQSTDTQYF.

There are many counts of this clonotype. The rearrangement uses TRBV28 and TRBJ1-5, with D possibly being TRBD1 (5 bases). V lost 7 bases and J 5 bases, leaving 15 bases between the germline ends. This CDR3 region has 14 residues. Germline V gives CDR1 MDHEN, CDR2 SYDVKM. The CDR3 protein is CASTGAGLHQPQHF. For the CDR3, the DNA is TGTGCCAGCACCGGGGCAGGACTACATCAGCCCCAGCATTTT.

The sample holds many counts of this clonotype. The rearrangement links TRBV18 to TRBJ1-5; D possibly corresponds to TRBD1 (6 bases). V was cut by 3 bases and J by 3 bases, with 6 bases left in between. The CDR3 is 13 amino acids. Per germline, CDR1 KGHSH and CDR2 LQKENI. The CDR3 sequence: CASSPGANQPQHF. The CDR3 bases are TGTGCCAGCTCACCGGGGGCCAATCAGCCCCAGCATTTT.

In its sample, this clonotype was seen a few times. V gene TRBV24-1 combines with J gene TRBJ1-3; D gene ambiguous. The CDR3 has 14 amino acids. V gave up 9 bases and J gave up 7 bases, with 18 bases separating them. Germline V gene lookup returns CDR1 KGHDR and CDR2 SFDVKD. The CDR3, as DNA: TGTGCCACCCGAGTTCGCAGTGGAGAGAACACCATATATTTT. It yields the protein CATRVRSGENTIYF.

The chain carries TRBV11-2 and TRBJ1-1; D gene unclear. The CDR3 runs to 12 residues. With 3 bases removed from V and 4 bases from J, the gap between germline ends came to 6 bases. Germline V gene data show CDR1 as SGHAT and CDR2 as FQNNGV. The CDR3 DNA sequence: TGTGCCAGCAGCTTGTGGGGCACTGAAGCTTTCTTT. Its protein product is CASSLWGTEAFF.

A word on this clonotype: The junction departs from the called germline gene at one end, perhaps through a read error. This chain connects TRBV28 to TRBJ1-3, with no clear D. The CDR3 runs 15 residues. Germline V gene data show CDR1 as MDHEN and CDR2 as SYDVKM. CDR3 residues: CASKPGYGSENTIYF. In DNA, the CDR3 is TGTGCCAGCAAGCCCGGGTACGGCTCTGAAAACACCATATATTTT.

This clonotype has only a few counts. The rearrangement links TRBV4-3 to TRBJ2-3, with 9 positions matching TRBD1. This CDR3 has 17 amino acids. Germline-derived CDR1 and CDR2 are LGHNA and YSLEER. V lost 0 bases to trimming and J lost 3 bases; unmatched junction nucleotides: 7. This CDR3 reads CASSQDPTGGGTDTQYF. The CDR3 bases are TGCGCCAGCAGCCAAGACCCGACAGGGGGAGGGACAGATACGCAGTATTTT.

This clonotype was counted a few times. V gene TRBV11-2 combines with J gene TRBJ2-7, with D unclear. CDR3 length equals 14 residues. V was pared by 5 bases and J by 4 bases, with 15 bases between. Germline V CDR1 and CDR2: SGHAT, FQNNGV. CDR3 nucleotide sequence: TGTGCCAGCAGCCCCGGACCACTGGCGTACGAGCAGTACTTC. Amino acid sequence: CASSPGPLAYEQYF.

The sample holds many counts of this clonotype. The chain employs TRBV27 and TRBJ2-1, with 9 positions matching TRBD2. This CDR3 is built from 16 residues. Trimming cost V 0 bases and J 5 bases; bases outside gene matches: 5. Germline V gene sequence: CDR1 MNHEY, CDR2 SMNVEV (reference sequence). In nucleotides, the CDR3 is TGTGCCAGCAGTTTATCCGGCGGGGGGGCCCACAATGAGCAGTTCTTC. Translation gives CASSLSGGGAHNEQFF.

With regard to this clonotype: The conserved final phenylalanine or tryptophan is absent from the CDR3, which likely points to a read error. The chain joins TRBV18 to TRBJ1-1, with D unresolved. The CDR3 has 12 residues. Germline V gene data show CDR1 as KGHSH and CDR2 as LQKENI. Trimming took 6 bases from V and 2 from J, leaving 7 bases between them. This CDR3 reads CASSLSNTEAFS. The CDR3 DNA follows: TGTGCCAGCTCCCTCAGTAACACTGAAGCTTTCTCT.

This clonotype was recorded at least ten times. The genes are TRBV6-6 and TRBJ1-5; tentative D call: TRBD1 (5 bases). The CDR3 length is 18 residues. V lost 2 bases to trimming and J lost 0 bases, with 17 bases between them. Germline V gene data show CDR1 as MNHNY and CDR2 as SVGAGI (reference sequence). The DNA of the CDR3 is TGTGCCAGCAGTTACAGGGGACTGGTACGAGATAGCAATCAGCCCCAGCATTTT. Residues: CASSYRGLVRDSNQPQHF.

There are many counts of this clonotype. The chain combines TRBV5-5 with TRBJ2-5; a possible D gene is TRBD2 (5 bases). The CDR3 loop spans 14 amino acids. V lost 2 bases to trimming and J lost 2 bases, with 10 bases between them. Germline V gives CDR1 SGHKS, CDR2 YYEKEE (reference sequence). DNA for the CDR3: TGTGCCAGCAGCTTCCCCCAGCGGCAAGAGACCCAGTACTTC. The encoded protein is CASSFPQRQETQYF.

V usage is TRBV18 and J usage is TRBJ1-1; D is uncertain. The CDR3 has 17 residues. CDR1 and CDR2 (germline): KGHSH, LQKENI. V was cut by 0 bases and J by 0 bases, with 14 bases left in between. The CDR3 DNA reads TGTGCCAGCTCACCACCGAACAGAAAAACTGTGAACACTGAAGCTTTCTTT. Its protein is CASSPPNRKTVNTEAFF. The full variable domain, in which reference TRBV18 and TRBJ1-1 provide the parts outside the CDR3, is NAGVMQNPRHLVRRRGQEARLRCSPMKGHSHVYWYRQLPEEGLKFMVYLQKENIIDESGMPKERFSAEFPKEGPSILRIQQVVRGDSAAYFCASSPPNRKTVNTEAFFGQGTRLTVV.

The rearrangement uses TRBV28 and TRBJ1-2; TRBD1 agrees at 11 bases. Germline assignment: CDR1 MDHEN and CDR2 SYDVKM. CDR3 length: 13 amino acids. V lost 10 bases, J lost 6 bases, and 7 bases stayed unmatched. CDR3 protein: CATQDRGHNGYTF. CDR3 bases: TGTGCCACTCAGGACAGGGGGCATAATGGCTACACCTTC.

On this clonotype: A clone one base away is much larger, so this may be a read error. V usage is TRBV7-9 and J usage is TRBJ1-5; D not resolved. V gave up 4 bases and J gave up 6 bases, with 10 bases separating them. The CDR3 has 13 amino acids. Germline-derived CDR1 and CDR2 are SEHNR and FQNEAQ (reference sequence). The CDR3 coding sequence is TGTGCCAGCAGCTCCACCGGACTTCAGCCCCAGCATTTT. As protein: CASSSTGLQPQHF. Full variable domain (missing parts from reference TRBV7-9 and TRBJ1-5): DTGVSQNPRHKITKRGQNVTFRCDPISEHNRLYWYRQTLGQGPEFLTYFQNEAQLEKSRLLSDRFSAERPKGSFSTLEIQRTEQGDSAMYLCASSSTGLQPQHFGDGTRLSIL.

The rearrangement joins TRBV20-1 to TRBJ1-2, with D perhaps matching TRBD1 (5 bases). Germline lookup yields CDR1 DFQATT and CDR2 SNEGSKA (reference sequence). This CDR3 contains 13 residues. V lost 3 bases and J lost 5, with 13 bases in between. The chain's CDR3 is CSASGDGGYGYTF. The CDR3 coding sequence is TGCAGTGCTAGTGGAGACGGGGGTTATGGCTACACCTTC.

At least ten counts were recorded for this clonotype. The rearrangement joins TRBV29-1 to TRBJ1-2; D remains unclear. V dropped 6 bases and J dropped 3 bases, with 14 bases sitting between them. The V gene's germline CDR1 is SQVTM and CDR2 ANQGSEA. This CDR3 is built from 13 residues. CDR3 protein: CSVMAGVDYGYTF. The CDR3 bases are TGCAGCGTGATGGCCGGAGTAGACTATGGCTACACCTTC.

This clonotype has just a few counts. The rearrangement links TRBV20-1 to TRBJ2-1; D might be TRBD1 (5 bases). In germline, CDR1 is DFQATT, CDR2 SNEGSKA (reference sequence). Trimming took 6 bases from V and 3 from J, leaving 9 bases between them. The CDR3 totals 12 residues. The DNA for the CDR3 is TGCAGTGCCACCGGACACTACAATGAGCAGTTCTTC. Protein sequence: CSATGHYNEQFF.

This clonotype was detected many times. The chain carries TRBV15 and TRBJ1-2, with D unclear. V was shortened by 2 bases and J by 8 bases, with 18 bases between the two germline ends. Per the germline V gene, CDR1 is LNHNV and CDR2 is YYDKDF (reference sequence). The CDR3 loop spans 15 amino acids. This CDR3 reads CATSRPKRGRRGYTF. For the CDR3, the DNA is TGTGCCACCAGCAGACCCAAGCGCGGGCGCAGGGGCTACACCTTC.

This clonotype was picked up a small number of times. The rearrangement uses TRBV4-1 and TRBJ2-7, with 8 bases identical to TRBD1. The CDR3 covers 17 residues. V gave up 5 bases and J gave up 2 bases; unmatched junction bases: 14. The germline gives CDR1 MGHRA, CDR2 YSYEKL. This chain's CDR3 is CASSKTPPGQEAYEQYF. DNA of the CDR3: TGCGCCAGCAGCAAAACGCCTCCGGGACAGGAAGCCTACGAGCAGTACTTC.

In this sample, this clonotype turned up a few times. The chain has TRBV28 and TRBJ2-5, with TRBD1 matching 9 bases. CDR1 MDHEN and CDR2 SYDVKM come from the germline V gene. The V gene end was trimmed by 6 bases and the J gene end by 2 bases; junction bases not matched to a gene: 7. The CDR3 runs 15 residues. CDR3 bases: TGTGCCAGCAGCCGACCGGGGACAGGGCAAGAGACCCAGTACTTC. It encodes CASSRPGTGQETQYF.

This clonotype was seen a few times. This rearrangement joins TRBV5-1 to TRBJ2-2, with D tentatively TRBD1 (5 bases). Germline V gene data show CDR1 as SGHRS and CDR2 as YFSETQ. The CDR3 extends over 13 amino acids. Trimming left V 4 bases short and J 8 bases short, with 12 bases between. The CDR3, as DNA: TGCGCCAGCAGCCCAGGGTTCTCGGGGGAGCTGTTTTTT. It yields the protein CASSPGFSGELFF.

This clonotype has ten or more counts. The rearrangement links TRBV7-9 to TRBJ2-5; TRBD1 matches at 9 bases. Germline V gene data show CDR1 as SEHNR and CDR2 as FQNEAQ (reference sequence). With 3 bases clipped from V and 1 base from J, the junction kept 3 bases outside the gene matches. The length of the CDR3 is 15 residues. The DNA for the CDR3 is TGTGCCAGCAGCTTCGGACAGGGGATCCAAGAGACCCAGTACTTC. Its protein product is CASSFGQGIQETQYF.

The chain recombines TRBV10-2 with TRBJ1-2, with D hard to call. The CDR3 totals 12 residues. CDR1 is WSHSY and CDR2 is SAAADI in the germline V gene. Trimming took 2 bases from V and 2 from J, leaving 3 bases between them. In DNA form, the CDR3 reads TGCGCCAGCAGTGAGAAAAACTATGGCTACACCTTC. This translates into CASSEKNYGYTF.